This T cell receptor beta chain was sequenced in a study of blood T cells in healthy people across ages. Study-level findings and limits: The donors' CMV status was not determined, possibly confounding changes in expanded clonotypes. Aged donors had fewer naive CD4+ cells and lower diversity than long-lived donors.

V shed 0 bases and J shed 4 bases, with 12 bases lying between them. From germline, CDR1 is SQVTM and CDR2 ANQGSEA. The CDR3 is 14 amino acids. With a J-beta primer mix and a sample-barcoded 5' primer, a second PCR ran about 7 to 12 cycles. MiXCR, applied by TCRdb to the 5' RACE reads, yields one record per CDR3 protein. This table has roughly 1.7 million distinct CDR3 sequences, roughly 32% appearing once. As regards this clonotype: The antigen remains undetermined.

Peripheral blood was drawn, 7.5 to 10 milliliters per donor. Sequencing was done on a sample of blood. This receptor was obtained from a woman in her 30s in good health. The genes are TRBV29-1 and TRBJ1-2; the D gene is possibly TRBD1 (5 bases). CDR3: CSVEDFDSSYGYTF. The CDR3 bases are TGCAGCGTTGAAGACTTTGACAGTTCCTATGGCTACACCTTC.